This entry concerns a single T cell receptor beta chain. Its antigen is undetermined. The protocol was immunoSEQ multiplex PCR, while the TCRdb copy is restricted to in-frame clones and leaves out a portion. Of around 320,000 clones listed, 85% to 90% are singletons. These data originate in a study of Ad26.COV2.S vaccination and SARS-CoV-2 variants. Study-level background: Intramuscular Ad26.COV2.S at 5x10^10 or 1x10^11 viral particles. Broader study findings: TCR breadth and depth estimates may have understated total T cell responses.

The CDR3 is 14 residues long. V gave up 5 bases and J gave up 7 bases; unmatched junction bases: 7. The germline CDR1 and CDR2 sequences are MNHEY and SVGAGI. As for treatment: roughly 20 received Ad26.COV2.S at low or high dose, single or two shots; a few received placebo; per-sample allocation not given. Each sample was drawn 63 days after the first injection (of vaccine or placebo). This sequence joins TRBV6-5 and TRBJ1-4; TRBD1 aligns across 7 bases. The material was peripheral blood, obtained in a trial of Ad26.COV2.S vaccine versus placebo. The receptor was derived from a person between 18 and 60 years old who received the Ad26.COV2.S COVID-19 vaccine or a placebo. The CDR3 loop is CASSLQGSSEKLFF. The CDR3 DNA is TGTGCCAGCAGTCTACAGGGGTCGAGTGAAAAACTGTTTTTT.